This T cell receptor (beta chain) comes out of a study of T cells in Graves' hyperthyroidism and ophthalmopathy. Study-wide points: Most expanded thyroid clonotypes above 0.001 also appeared in blood.

Many counts were recorded for this clonotype. Its antigen is not known. No progression to ophthalmopathy during 18 months of follow-up defined stable disease. Each diagnosis drew on symptoms, thyroxine, TRAb, thyroid ultrasound and orbital computed tomography findings. From germline, CDR1 is MNHEY and CDR2 SMNVEV (reference sequence). The V end lost 0 bases, the J end lost 1 base, and 15 bases lay between the germline ends. The CDR3 is 17 residues long. Amplified TCR beta CDR3 regions came from RNA transcripts. Initially, a first-round RT-PCR of the TCR CDR3 employed the HTBI primer set. A single record per CDR3 protein comes from TCRdb applying MiXCR to the multiplex PCR reads. The table lists fewer than 350,000 distinct CDR3 sequences, 18% of them singletons.

The sequenced sample was blood. V is TRBV27 and J is TRBJ1-1, with TRBD1 as a possible D gene (6 bases). The receptor was derived from a woman aged 45-60 years with Graves' hyperthyroidism. In DNA, the CDR3 is TGTGCCAGCAGTTTATCGAACAGGGTCCATGGGAACACTGAAGCTTTCTTT. Translating gives CASSLSNRVHGNTEAFF.